The TCR beta chain under discussion was sequenced for a study of blood T cell repertoires in COVID-19. About the research overall: Donors in Cohort 3 who had recovered were those with two negative PCRs, healthcare professional clearance, or resolution of their symptoms. PBMCs, B-cell-depleted T cells, or T cells were the source of the cDNA or gDNA that made up the material.

J lost 0 bases, V lost 1 base, and 3 bases had no gene match. CDR1 is SGHTA, CDR2 FQGNSA, per germline. CDR3 size: 16 residues. Only in-frame clones appear in the TCRdb table, and some are missing; sequencing was by immunoSEQ multiplex PCR. The sample lists about 360,000 clones, around 87% occurring once. The rearrangement uses TRBV7-2 and TRBJ2-7; 10 bases line up with TRBD1. The sequence was obtained from a man in his forties in a cohort exposed to, infected with or recovered from COVID-19 (not recorded which). Sequenced material: PBMCs or T cells enriched from blood (not recorded which). The DNA for the CDR3 is TGTGCCAGCAGCTTAGGGGGACAGGGGAACTCCTACGAGCAGTACTTC. Its translation: CASSLGGQGNSYEQYF.